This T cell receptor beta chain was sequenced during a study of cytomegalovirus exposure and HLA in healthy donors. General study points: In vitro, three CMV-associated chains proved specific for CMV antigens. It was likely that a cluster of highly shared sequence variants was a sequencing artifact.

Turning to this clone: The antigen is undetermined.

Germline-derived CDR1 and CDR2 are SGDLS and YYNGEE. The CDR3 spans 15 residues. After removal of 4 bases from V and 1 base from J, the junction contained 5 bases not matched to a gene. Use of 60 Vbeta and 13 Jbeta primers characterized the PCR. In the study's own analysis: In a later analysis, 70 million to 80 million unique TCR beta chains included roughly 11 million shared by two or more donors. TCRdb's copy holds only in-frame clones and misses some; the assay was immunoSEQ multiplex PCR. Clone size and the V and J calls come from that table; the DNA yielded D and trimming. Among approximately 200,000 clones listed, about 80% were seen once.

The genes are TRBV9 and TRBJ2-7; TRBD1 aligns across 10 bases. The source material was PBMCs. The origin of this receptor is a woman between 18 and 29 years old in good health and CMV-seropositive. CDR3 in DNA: TGTGCCAGCAGCTTCGGGACAGGGGATTCCTACGAGCAGTACTTC. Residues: CASSFGTGDSYEQYF.